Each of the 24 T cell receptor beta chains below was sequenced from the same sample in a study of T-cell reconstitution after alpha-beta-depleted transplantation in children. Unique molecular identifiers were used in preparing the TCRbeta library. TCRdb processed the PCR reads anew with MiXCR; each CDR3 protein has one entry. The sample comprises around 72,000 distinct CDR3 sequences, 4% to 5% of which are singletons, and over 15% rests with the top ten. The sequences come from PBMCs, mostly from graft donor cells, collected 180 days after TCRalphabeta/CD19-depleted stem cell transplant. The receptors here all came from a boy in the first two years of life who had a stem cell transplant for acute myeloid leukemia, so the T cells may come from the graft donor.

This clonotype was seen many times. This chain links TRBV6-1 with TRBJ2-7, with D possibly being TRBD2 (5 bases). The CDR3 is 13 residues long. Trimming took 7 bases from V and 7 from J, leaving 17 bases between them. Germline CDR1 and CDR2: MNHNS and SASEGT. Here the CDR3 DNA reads TGTGCCAGCAACCCCCCGGGAAGGCGTGAGCAGTACGTC. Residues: CASNPPGRREQYV.

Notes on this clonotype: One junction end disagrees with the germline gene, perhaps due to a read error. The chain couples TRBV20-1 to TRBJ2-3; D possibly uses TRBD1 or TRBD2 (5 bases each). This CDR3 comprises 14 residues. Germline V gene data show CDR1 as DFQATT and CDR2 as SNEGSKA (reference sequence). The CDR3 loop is CSATGYANTGTQYF. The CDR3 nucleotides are TGCAGTGCCACGGGGTACGCTAACACAGGTACGCAGTATTTT.

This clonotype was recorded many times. CDR3 loop: CSAREVQGSDSPLHF. In DNA form, the CDR3 reads TGCAGTGCTAGAGAAGTACAGGGGTCAGATTCACCCCTCCACTTT. The V and J genes are TRBV20-1 and TRBJ1-6; 7 bases fit TRBD1. The CDR3 extends over 15 amino acids. CDR1 is DFQATT, CDR2 SNEGSKA, per germline (reference sequence). The junction had 7 bases not matched to a gene; V was cut back by 0 bases and J by 8 bases.

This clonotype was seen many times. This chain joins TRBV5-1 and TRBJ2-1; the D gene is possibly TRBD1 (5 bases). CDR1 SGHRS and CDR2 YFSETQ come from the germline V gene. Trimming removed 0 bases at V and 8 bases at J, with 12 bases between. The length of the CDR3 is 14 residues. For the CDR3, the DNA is TGCGCCAGCAGCTTGGGGATGGGGCACGATGAGCAGTTCTTC. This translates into CASSLGMGHDEQFF.

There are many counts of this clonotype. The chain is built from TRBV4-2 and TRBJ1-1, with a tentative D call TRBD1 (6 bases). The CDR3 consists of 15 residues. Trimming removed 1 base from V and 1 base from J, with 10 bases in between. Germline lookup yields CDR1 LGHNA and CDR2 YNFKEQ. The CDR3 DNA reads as TGTGCCAGCAGCCAAGTCCCGGGACAGAACACTGAAGCTTTCTTT. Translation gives CASSQVPGQNTEAFF.

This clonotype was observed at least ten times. The CDR3 region is CASSLRGTTGNTIYF. The CDR3 DNA reads as TGTGCCAGCAGCTTAAGGGGGACCACTGGAAACACCATATATTTT. The chain employs TRBV7-2 and TRBJ1-3; a possible D gene is TRBD1 (6 bases). The germline gives CDR1 SGHTA, CDR2 FQGNSA. The CDR3 runs to 15 residues. Trimming removed 2 bases at V and 2 bases at J, with 10 bases between. Drawing the rest from reference TRBV7-2 and TRBJ1-3, the complete variable domain is GAGVSQSPSNKVTEKGKDVELRCDPISGHTALYWYRQSLGQGLEFLIYFQGNSAPDKSGLPSDRFSAERTGGSVSTLTIQRTQQEDSAVYLCASSLRGTTGNTIYFGEGSWLTVV.

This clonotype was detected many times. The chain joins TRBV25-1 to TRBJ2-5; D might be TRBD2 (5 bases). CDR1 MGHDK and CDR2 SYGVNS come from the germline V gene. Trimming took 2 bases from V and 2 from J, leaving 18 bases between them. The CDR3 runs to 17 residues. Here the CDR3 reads CASSEEPGWRLQETQYF. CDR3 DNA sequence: TGTGCCAGCAGTGAAGAACCGGGATGGCGGTTACAAGAGACCCAGTACTTC.

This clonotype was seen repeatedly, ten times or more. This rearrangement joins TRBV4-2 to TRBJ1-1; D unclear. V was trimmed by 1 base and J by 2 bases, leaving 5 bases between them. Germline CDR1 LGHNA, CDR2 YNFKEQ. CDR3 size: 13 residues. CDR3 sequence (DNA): TGTGCCAGCAGCCAAGGACCCAACACTGAAGCTTTCTTT. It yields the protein CASSQGPNTEAFF.

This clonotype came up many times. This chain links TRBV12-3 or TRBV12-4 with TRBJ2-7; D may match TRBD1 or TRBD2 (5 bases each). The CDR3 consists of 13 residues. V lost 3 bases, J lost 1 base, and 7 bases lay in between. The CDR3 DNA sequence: TGTGCCAGCAGTTTTGGGGGATCCTACGAGCAGTACTTC. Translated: CASSFGGSYEQYF.

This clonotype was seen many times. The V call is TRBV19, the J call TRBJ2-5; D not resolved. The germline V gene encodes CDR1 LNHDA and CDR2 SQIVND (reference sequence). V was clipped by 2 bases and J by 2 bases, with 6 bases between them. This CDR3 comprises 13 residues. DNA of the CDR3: TGTGCCAGTAGTATATTTTTTCAAGAGACCCAGTACTTC. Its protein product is CASSIFFQETQYF. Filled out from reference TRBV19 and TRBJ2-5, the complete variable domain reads DGGITQSPKYLFRKEGQNVTLSCEQNLNHDAMYWYRQDPGQGLRLIYYSQIVNDFQKGDIAEGYSVSREKKESFPLTVTSAQKNPTAFYLCASSIFFQETQYFGPGTRLLVL.

The CDR3 reads CASSGEGSNEKLFF. CDR3 DNA: TGTGCCAGTAGTGGCGAAGGGTCTAATGAAAAACTGTTTTTT. The J gene is TRBJ1-4, the V gene TRBV19; D unresolved. Trimming pared 5 bases from V and 3 bases from J, leaving 10 bases between. This CDR3 contains 14 residues. Germline loops: CDR1 LNHDA, CDR2 SQIVND (reference sequence).

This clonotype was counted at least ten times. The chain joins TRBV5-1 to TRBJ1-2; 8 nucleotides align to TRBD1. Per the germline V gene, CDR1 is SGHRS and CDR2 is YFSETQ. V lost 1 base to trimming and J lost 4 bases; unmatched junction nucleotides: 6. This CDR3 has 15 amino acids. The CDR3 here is CASSLTGQGGYGYTF. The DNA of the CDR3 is TGCGCCAGCAGCTTGACAGGACAGGGTGGCTATGGCTACACCTTC.

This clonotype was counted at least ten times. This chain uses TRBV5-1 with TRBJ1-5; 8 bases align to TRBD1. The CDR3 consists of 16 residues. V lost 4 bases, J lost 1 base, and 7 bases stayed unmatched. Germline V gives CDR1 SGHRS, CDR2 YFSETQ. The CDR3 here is CASSLDWTGSNQPQHF. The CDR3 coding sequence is TGCGCCAGCAGCCTCGATTGGACAGGGAGCAATCAGCCCCAGCATTTT.

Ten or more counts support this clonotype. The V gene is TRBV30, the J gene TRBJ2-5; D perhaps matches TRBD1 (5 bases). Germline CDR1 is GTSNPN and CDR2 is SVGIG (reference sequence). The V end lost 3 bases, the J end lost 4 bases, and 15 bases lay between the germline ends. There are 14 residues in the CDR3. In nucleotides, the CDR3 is TGTGCCTGGAGCCTCACAGGTCTGGCAGAGACCCAGTACTTC. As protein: CAWSLTGLAETQYF.

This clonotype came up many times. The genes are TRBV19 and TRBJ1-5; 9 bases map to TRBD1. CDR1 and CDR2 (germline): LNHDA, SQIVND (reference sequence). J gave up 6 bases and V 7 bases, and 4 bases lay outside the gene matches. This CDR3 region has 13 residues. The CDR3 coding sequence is TGTGCCAGTAACGACAGGGGGATTCAGCCCCAGCATTTT. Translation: CASNDRGIQPQHF. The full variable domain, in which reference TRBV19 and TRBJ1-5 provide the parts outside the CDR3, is DGGITQSPKYLFRKEGQNVTLSCEQNLNHDAMYWYRQDPGQGLRLIYYSQIVNDFQKGDIAEGYSVSREKKESFPLTVTSAQKNPTAFYLCASNDRGIQPQHFGDGTRLSIL.

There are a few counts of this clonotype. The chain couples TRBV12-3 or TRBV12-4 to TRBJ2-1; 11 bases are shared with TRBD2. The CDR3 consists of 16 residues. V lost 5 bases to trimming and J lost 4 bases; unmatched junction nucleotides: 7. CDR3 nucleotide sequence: TGTGCCAGCAGTACAACTAGCGGGGGATTTTACAATGAGCAGTTCTTC. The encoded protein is CASSTTSGGFYNEQFF.

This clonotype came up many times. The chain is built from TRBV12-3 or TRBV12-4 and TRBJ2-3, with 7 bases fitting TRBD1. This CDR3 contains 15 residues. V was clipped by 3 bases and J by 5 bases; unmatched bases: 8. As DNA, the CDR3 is TGTGCCAGCAGTTTTCTAGGGGGCGCGGGAGATACGCAGTATTTT. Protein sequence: CASSFLGGAGDTQYF.

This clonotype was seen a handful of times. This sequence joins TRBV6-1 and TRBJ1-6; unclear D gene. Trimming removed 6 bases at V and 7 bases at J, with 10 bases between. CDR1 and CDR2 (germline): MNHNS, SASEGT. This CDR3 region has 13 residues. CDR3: CASSGIPNSPLHF. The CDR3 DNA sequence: TGTGCCAGCAGCGGGATACCAAATTCACCCCTCCACTTT.

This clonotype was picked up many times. CDR3 sequence: CASSPAGALSDEQYV. The CDR3 DNA reads as TGTGCCAGCAGTCCTGCAGGGGCCCTCTCGGACGAGCAGTACGTC. The chain employs TRBV12-3 or TRBV12-4 and TRBJ2-7; tentatively, D is TRBD1 (6 bases). The CDR3 length is 15 residues. V was clipped by 5 bases and J by 5 bases, with 19 bases between them.

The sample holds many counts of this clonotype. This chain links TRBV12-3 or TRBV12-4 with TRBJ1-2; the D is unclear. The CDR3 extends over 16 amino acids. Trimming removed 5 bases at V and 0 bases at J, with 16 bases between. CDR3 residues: CASSPRVAPANYGYTF. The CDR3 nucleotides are TGTGCCAGCAGTCCCCGGGTGGCCCCAGCTAACTATGGCTACACCTTC.

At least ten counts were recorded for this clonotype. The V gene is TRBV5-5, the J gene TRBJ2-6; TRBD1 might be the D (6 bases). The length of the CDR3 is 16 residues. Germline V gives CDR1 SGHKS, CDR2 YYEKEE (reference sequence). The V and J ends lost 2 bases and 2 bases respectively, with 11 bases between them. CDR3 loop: CASSFLQGAGANVLTF. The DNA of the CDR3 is TGTGCCAGCAGCTTCCTACAGGGAGCTGGGGCCAACGTCCTGACTTTC.

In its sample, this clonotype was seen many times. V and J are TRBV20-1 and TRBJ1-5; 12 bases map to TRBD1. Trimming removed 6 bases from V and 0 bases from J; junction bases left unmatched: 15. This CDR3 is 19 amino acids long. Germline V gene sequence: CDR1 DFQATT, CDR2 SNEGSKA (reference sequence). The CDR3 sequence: CSAHLPGQGAPYSNQPQHF. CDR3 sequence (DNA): TGCAGTGCCCATTTACCGGGACAGGGGGCGCCTTATAGCAATCAGCCCCAGCATTTT.

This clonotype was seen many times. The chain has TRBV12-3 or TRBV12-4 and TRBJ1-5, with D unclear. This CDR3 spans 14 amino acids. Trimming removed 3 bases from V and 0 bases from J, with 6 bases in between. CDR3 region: CASSFLYSNQPQHF. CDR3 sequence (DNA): TGTGCCAGCAGTTTTCTGTATAGCAATCAGCCCCAGCATTTT.

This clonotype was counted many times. Here the CDR3 reads CASTGMGYNEQFF. CDR3 DNA sequence: TGTGCCAGCACCGGAATGGGGTACAATGAGCAGTTCTTC. V gene TRBV27 combines with J gene TRBJ2-1; D unclear. Germline V CDR1 and CDR2: MNHEY, SMNVEV (reference sequence). V was trimmed by 7 bases and J by 4 bases, leaving 11 bases between them. The CDR3 has 13 amino acids.